What follows describes a single T cell receptor (beta chain). The sample originates from a study of blood T cell repertoires in COVID-19. The germline CDR1 and CDR2 sequences are SGHRS and YFSETQ. The CDR3 sequence is 14 residues long. The J segment lost 7 bases and the V segment lost 4 bases, leaving 9 bases of the junction unmatched. Profiling relied on immunoSEQ multiplex PCR, and the TCRdb table lists in-frame clones only, not all of them. The table lists roughly 80,000 clones, approximately 80% of them singletons. The sample taken for sequencing was peripheral blood. The chain is built from TRBV5-1 and TRBJ1-2, with 8 bases fitting TRBD1. This clonotype was obtained from a human donor in a cohort sampled during active COVID-19. CDR3: CASSLMDRVGGYTF. The CDR3 DNA sequence: TGCGCCAGCAGCCTAATGGACAGGGTTGGTGGCTACACCTTC.